Listed here are 2 T cell receptor beta chains from one sample, sequenced in a study of cytomegalovirus exposure and HLA in healthy donors. The PCR employed 60 Vbeta primers together with 13 Jbeta primers. TCRdb's table, derived via immunoSEQ multiplex PCR, lists solely in-frame clones and lacks some. The sample yields more than 95,000 clones, 60% to 85% seen once. The material sequenced was PBMCs. These receptors were collected from a woman in her thirties or forties in good health and CMV-seronegative.

This clone is a singleton in its sample. The rearrangement joins TRBV6-9 to TRBJ1-1; 9 bases are shared with TRBD1. The CDR3 extends over 14 amino acids. After removal of 6 bases from V and 3 bases from J, the junction contained 5 bases not matched to a gene. The germline gives CDR1 MNHGY, CDR2 SVAAGI. For the CDR3, the DNA is TGTGCCAGCAGCGGGGACAGGGTTGACACTGAAGCTTTCTTT. As protein: CASSGDRVDTEAFF.

The chain is built from TRBV28 and TRBJ1-2, with D possibly matching TRBD1 (5 bases). The V end lost 7 bases, the J end lost 5 bases, and 20 bases lay between the germline ends. This CDR3 comprises 15 residues. The germline CDR1 and CDR2 sequences are MDHEN and SYDVKM. As DNA, the CDR3 is TGTGCCAGCACCCTAGGGGCCTCAGGGTCTTATGGCTACACCTTC. Encoded protein: CASTLGASGSYGYTF.